This T cell receptor beta chain was recovered during a study of cytomegalovirus exposure and HLA in healthy donors. Study results and caveats: CMV antigen specificity of three CMV-associated chains was confirmed in vitro. Reported findings show TCR beta sequences accurately forecast HLA-A and HLA-B alleles in most subjects. Many donors shared some public TCRs, even though most TCR sequences were rare. A later analysis reportedly found fewer N-insertions in an Asian-associated ancestry cluster than the roughly 670-donor mean.

As for this clone: What it binds is unknown.

PCR primers comprised 60 Vbeta and 13 Jbeta primers. Produced via immunoSEQ multiplex PCR; TCRdb's table is partial and in-frame only. Of about 85,000 clones listed, about four fifths were seen once; the top ten hold approximately 30%. J gave up 6 bases and V 4 bases, and 8 bases lay outside the gene matches. Germline CDR1 MGHRA, CDR2 YSYEKL. The CDR3 sequence is 14 residues long. This receptor was taken from a man aged 50-60 years in good health and CMV-seropositive. The rearrangement joins TRBV4-1 to TRBJ2-7; 8 bases line up with TRBD1. Sequenced: PBMCs. The CDR3 here is CASSLGQGRREQYF. As DNA, the CDR3 is TGCGCCAGCAGCCTTGGACAGGGACGCCGCGAGCAGTACTTC.